Following are 29 T cell receptor beta chains from one sample sequenced in a study of human T cells and chemical hapten exposure. The time point here: patch test 3, about 24 weeks after DPC sensitization. Noted treatment: therapeutic diphenylcyclopropenone sensitization with weekly scalp DPC. TCRdb reanalysed the RACE reads using MiXCR and keeps one entry per CDR3 protein. The sample lists some 96,000 distinct CDR3 sequences, 27% occurring once. The material sequenced was whole blood, taken in connection with sensitization to the hapten diphenylcyclopropenone (DPC). The receptors originated from a man aged 40-50 years with alopecia areata. Some clones in this sample may be carry-over from other donors' samples.

Only a few counts were recorded for this clonotype. The chain couples TRBV6-6 to TRBJ2-1; 14 nucleotides match TRBD2. The CDR3 is 17 residues long. Trimming took 2 bases from V and 9 from J; bases not matched to a gene: 9. Germline V CDR1 and CDR2: MNHNY, SVGAGI (reference sequence). The CDR3 protein is CASSYKGVGTSGSEQFF. CDR3 bases: TGTGCCAGCAGTTACAAAGGGGTTGGGACTAGCGGGAGTGAGCAGTTCTTC.

This clonotype was seen a handful of times. The rearrangement links TRBV5-1 to TRBJ1-6; 10 nucleotides align to TRBD1. The germline gives CDR1 SGHRS, CDR2 YFSETQ. J was trimmed by 7 bases and V by 4 bases; bases with no gene match: 8. The CDR3 sequence is 16 residues long. The CDR3 DNA follows: TGCGCCAGCAGCCCCGAGGACAGGGGGAGAAATTCACCCCTCCACTTT. This encodes CASSPEDRGRNSPLHF.

The J gene is TRBJ2-7, the V gene TRBV19, with TRBD1 matching 7 bases. After removal of 4 bases from V and 2 bases from J, the junction contained 8 bases not matched to a gene. This CDR3 spans 15 amino acids. Germline CDR1 reads LNHDA; CDR2 reads SQIVND (reference sequence). CDR3: CASSTRTGATYEQYF. CDR3 DNA: TGTGCCAGTAGTACCCGGACAGGAGCAACCTACGAGCAGTACTTC. Together with reference TRBV19 and TRBJ2-7, the CDR3 gives the full variable domain: DGGITQSPKYLFRKEGQNVTLSCEQNLNHDAMYWYRQDPGQGLRLIYYSQIVNDFQKGDIAEGYSVSREKKESFPLTVTSAQKNPTAFYLCASSTRTGATYEQYFGPGTRLTVT.

The gene calls are TRBV6-2 or TRBV6-3 and TRBJ2-1, with 9 bases fitting TRBD2. J lost 0 bases, V lost 0 bases, and 6 bases had no gene match. The length of the CDR3 is 18 residues. CDR1 is MNHEY and CDR2 is SVGEGT in the germline V gene. CDR3 sequence reads: CASSYSKREAYSYNEQFF. In DNA, the CDR3 is TGTGCCAGCAGTTACTCGAAGCGGGAGGCGTACTCCTACAATGAGCAGTTCTTC.

This chain links TRBV3-1 with TRBJ2-1; weak D call: TRBD2 (6 bases). The CDR3 runs 19 residues. Deletions cut 1 base from V and 1 base from J, with 20 bases between. Per the germline V gene, CDR1 is LGHDT and CDR2 is YNNKEL (reference sequence). This CDR3 is CASSQVGGSVGTSYNEQFF. Written as DNA, the CDR3 is TGTGCCAGCAGCCAAGTCGGAGGGAGCGTAGGAACTTCCTACAATGAGCAGTTCTTC.

This clonotype turned up a few times. The chain carries TRBV5-4 and TRBJ2-2; a weak D match, TRBD1 (6 bases). This CDR3 spans 15 amino acids. Germline V gene data show CDR1 as SGHNT and CDR2 as YYREEE (reference sequence). V was shortened by 4 bases and J by 1 base, with 11 bases between the two germline ends. This chain's CDR3 is CASSRTAMNTGELFF. DNA of the CDR3: TGTGCCAGCAGCCGGACAGCGATGAACACCGGGGAGCTGTTTTTT. Full variable domain (remainder filled in from reference TRBV5-4 and TRBJ2-2): ETGVTQSPTHLIKTRGQQVTLRCSSQSGHNTVSWYQQALGQGPQFIFQYYREEENGRGNFPPRFSGLQFPNYSSELNVNALELDDSALYLCASSRTAMNTGELFFGEGSRLTVL.

This clonotype was counted only a few times. This chain connects TRBV5-1 to TRBJ2-4; the match to TRBD1 covers 10 bases. From germline, CDR1 is SGHRS and CDR2 YFSETQ. This CDR3 is built from 16 residues. The junction had 10 bases not matched to a gene; V was cut back by 2 bases and J by 8 bases. This chain's CDR3 is CASSLGTGVPLDIQYF. The CDR3 region has the DNA TGCGCCAGCAGCTTAGGGACAGGGGTCCCCCTAGACATTCAGTACTTC.

This chain connects TRBV12-3 or TRBV12-4 to TRBJ2-7, with 9 bases identical to TRBD1. The V gene end was trimmed by 2 bases and the J gene end by 3 bases; junction bases not matched to a gene: 5. The CDR3 sequence is 15 residues long. CDR3 protein: CASSLYSGQGYEQYF. CDR3 DNA: TGTGCCAGCAGTTTATATTCGGGACAGGGCTACGAGCAGTACTTC.

The table lists this clonotype with a few counts. This chain connects TRBV6-2 or TRBV6-3 to TRBJ1-1; D may be TRBD1 (6 bases). Germline lookup yields CDR1 MNHEY and CDR2 SVGEGT. Trimming left V 2 bases short and J 0 bases short, with 10 bases between. This CDR3 has 15 residues. Here the CDR3 reads CASSYGGSLNTEAFF. The CDR3 DNA reads TGTGCCAGCAGTTACGGGGGCAGCCTGAACACTGAAGCTTTCTTT.

The chain has TRBV5-6 and TRBJ2-1, with D perhaps TRBD1 (6 bases). Trimming left V 5 bases short and J 14 bases short, with 26 bases between. Germline CDR1 is SGHDT and CDR2 is YYEEEE. The CDR3 consists of 15 residues. This CDR3 reads CASSSPYSGTMVKFF. Here the CDR3 DNA reads TGTGCCAGCAGTTCACCTTATTCCGGGACAATGGTCAAGTTCTTC.

This clonotype turned up a few times. V usage is TRBV7-2 and J usage is TRBJ2-5; no clear D gene. The length of the CDR3 is 13 residues. Trimming shortened V by 5 bases and J by 4 bases, and 11 bases separated the two germline ends. CDR1 is SGHTA, CDR2 FQGNSA, per germline. As DNA, the CDR3 is TGTGCCAGCAGCACTGGTAGCAGAGAGACCCAGTACTTC. This codes for CASSTGSRETQYF.

This rearrangement joins TRBV3-1 to TRBJ2-1, with D tentatively TRBD1 or TRBD2 (5 bases each). This CDR3 contains 13 residues. Per the germline V gene, CDR1 is LGHDT and CDR2 is YNNKEL (reference sequence). The V end lost 0 bases, the J end lost 8 bases, and 8 bases lay between the germline ends. The CDR3 loop reads CASSQDGTDEQFF. The DNA for the CDR3 is TGTGCCAGCAGCCAAGACGGGACCGATGAGCAGTTCTTC.

With regard to this clonotype: The germline gene is not matched at one end of the junction; a read error may be the cause. V usage is TRBV12-3 or TRBV12-4 and J usage is TRBJ2-5; unclear D gene. The CDR3 extends over 11 amino acids. This CDR3 is CASSPQETRYF. The DNA for the CDR3 is TGTGCCAGCAGTCCCCAAGAGACCCGGTACTTC.

This clonotype came up a few times. The V gene is TRBV7-9, the J gene TRBJ2-1; perhaps D is TRBD1 or TRBD2 (5 bases each). CDR3 length: 14 amino acids. The germline CDR1 and CDR2 sequences are SEHNR and FQNEAQ (reference sequence). The V end lost 6 bases, the J end lost 8 bases, and 17 bases lay between the germline ends. CDR3 region: CASRTTQGSDEQFF. The CDR3, as DNA: TGTGCCAGCAGAACTACTCAGGGTAGCGATGAGCAGTTCTTC.

This clonotype was seen a handful of times. This chain connects TRBV6-2 or TRBV6-3 to TRBJ2-7; the match to TRBD1 covers 7 bases. This CDR3 is 14 amino acids long. The germline CDR1 and CDR2 sequences are MNHEY and SVGEGT. The ends lost 2 bases at V and 5 bases at J; junction bases unmatched: 6. CDR3 DNA: TGTGCCAGCAGTTACGGGAGACAGGGTGACGAGCAGTACTTC. Its translation is CASSYGRQGDEQYF.

The genes are TRBV2 and TRBJ1-1, with 10 bases identical to TRBD1. The length of the CDR3 is 16 residues. The J segment lost 2 bases and the V segment lost 6 bases, leaving 9 bases of the junction unmatched. The germline V gene has CDR1 SNHLY and CDR2 FYNNEI. CDR3 amino acids: CASRARTGGENTEAFF. For the CDR3, the DNA is TGTGCCAGCAGGGCCCGGACAGGGGGGGAAAACACTGAAGCTTTCTTT.

The rearrangement joins TRBV5-5 to TRBJ2-6; TRBD2 aligns across 10 bases. This CDR3 comprises 17 residues. In germline, CDR1 is SGHKS, CDR2 YYEKEE (reference sequence). Trimming at V came to 6 bases and at J to 2 bases, leaving 8 bases not matched to a gene. The CDR3 region is CASIPGLAITGANVLTF. The CDR3 DNA is TGTGCCAGCATCCCGGGACTAGCGATAACTGGGGCCAACGTCCTGACTTTC.

The sample holds many counts of this clonotype. This rearrangement joins TRBV20-1 to TRBJ2-4; 9 bases line up with TRBD1. V was clipped by 5 bases and J by 1 base; unmatched bases: 9. Germline CDR1 reads DFQATT; CDR2 reads SNEGSKA (reference sequence). The CDR3 consists of 16 residues. Written as DNA, the CDR3 is TGCAGTGCTTCCGGGACAGGGATCGTGGCCAAAAACATTCAGTACTTC. Protein: CSASGTGIVAKNIQYF.

The chain has TRBV20-1 and TRBJ2-3; D could derive from TRBD1 or TRBD2 (5 bases each). Germline CDR1 DFQATT, CDR2 SNEGSKA (reference sequence). The CDR3 extends over 15 amino acids. Deletions cut 3 bases from V and 4 bases from J, with 17 bases between. The CDR3 sequence: CSAREPGTAPDTQYF. CDR3 in DNA: TGCAGTGCTAGGGAACCCGGGACCGCCCCAGATACGCAGTATTTT.

The J gene is TRBJ2-1, the V gene TRBV6-2 or TRBV6-3; weak D call: TRBD2 (6 bases). Trimming pared 3 bases from V and 8 bases from J, leaving 17 bases between. In germline, CDR1 is MNHEY, CDR2 SVGEGT. This CDR3 is built from 15 residues. The CDR3 protein is CASSYVRDSEHEQFF. CDR3 in DNA: TGTGCCAGCAGTTATGTAAGGGACTCCGAACATGAGCAGTTCTTC.

The gene calls are TRBV6-5 and TRBJ1-6; no clear D gene. Between the trimmed V and J ends, which lost 2 bases and 0 bases, there was a span of 8 bases. The CDR3 consists of 16 residues. CDR1 and CDR2 (germline): MNHEY, SVGAGI. The CDR3 nucleotides read TGTGCCAGCAGTTACGACGGCAACTCCTATAATTCACCCCTCCACTTT. Translation: CASSYDGNSYNSPLHF.

V is TRBV20-1 and J is TRBJ2-3; D uncertain. V was cut by 4 bases and J by 3 bases, with 11 bases left in between. The CDR3 spans 13 residues. CDR1 DFQATT and CDR2 SNEGSKA come from the germline V gene (reference sequence). CDR3 in DNA: TGCAGTGCTATCCCTTCTATGACAGATACGCAGTATTTT. Translation gives CSAIPSMTDTQYF.

This chain connects TRBV5-1 to TRBJ2-1; possible D gene TRBD1, 5 bases. V was cut by 4 bases and J by 7 bases, with 24 bases left in between. CDR1 is SGHRS and CDR2 is YFSETQ in the germline V gene. The CDR3 runs 17 residues. CDR3 coding DNA: TGCGCCAGCAGCACCAATATGGGCCTCCCGCCAGGGAATGAGCAGTTCTTC. Its translation: CASSTNMGLPPGNEQFF.

The CDR3 protein is CASSLFRAQNSPLHF. The DNA of the CDR3 is TGTGCCAGCAGTTTATTCCGAGCCCAGAATTCACCCCTCCACTTT. This chain connects TRBV28 to TRBJ1-6, with D unresolved. CDR3 length: 15 amino acids. V lost 1 base, J lost 7 bases, and 11 bases lay in between. Looked up from germline, CDR1 is MDHEN and CDR2 is SYDVKM.

This clonotype has more than one count but fewer than ten. This sequence joins TRBV14 and TRBJ2-1; TRBD1 is a possible D gene (5 bases). Between the trimmed V and J ends, which lost 2 bases and 8 bases, there was a span of 13 bases. This CDR3 has 14 amino acids. Germline V lookup: CDR1 SGHDN, CDR2 FVKESK. CDR3 sequence: CASSQYQGGDEQFF. The CDR3 DNA reads as TGTGCCAGCAGCCAATATCAGGGTGGCGATGAGCAGTTCTTC.

This chain joins TRBV7-2 and TRBJ2-1; TRBD1 might be the D (5 bases). V shed 4 bases and J shed 14 bases, with 18 bases lying between them. This CDR3 is built from 13 residues. Looked up from germline, CDR1 is SGHTA and CDR2 is FQGNSA. CDR3 nucleotide sequence: TGTGCCAGCAGCTCACAGGATCTACTGGAGAAGTTCTTC. Its protein is CASSSQDLLEKFF.

The genes are TRBV6-2 or TRBV6-3 and TRBJ1-2; D is ambiguous. The CDR3 loop spans 17 amino acids. V was trimmed by 3 bases and J by 7 bases, leaving 24 bases between them. Per germline, CDR1 MNHEY and CDR2 SVGEGT. CDR3 in amino acids: CASSYPLDRVIISGYTF. The CDR3 bases are TGTGCCAGCAGTTATCCTTTGGACCGCGTCATAATCTCTGGCTACACCTTC.

In this sample, this clonotype turned up a few times. The chain uses TRBV2 and TRBJ1-5; TRBD1 matches 7 bases. This CDR3 comprises 15 residues. Germline V CDR1 and CDR2: SNHLY, FYNNEI. V trimming: 7 bases; J trimming: 1 base; junction bases outside the gene matches: 7. The CDR3 sequence: CASTPGTVSNQPQHF. The CDR3 bases are TGTGCCAGCACTCCAGGGACAGTAAGCAATCAGCCCCAGCATTTT.

The table lists this clonotype with a few counts. The rearrangement uses TRBV4-1 and TRBJ2-1; D call uncertain. CDR1 is MGHRA, CDR2 YSYEKL, per germline. There are 12 residues in the CDR3. V lost 4 bases and J lost 7, with 8 bases in between. The CDR3 DNA sequence: TGCGCCAGCAGCCCAGGAAGTAATGAGCAGTTCTTC. Translated, it gives CASSPGSNEQFF.